Sequencing of this T cell receptor beta chain was carried out in a study of cytomegalovirus exposure and HLA in healthy donors. Researchers ran the PCR with 60 Vbeta and 13 Jbeta primers. Profiled with immunoSEQ multiplex PCR; TCRdb holds only in-frame clones, not every one. The table shows approximately 250,000 clones, with more than 70% occurring only once. Study-level points and caveats: Associated with cytomegalovirus, according to the listing, were 150 to 200 TCR beta chains.

For this clone: Its matching antigen is unknown.

The V and J ends lost 5 bases and 3 bases respectively, with 22 bases between them. CDR3 length equals 17 residues. The V call is TRBV23-1, the J call TRBJ1-2; D not resolved. TRBV23-1 is an open reading frame whose function is uncertain. Input material: PBMCs. This receptor was identified in a boy aged 5 to 17 in good health and CMV-seronegative. The CDR3 DNA sequence: TGCGCCAGCAGTGCTACCCTCCCTAGCCCCGTTGACTATGGCTACACCTTC. It codes for CASSATLPSPVDYGYTF.